This paragraph reports one T cell receptor beta chain. What it recognizes is unknown. The V and J ends lost 1 base and 1 base respectively, with 10 bases between them. The length of the CDR3 is 15 residues. Per germline, CDR1 SGHVS and CDR2 FQNEAQ. The sample originates from a study of cytomegalovirus exposure and HLA in healthy donors. With 60 Vbeta and 13 Jbeta primers, the PCR was carried out. Sequencing used immunoSEQ multiplex PCR; TCRdb keeps in-frame clones, though not all of them. The sample records some 150,000 clones, 72% being singletons. This cohort consisted of healthy bone marrow donors. The study, taken as a whole, reports: Reportedly, diagnosis of cytomegalovirus status by the classifier showed high specificity and sensitivity. In a later analysis, at a false discovery rate of 0.05, 15,000 to 20,000 TCR beta sequences matched HLA alleles. TCR beta V segments were, for the most part, productive about 87% or about 30% of the time in an earlier analysis.

The gene calls are TRBV7-8 and TRBJ1-2; D might be TRBD1 (5 bases). Source material: PBMCs. The TCR sequence derives from a man in his forties or fifties in good health and CMV-seropositive. The CDR3 DNA reads as TGTGCCAGCAGCTTAGTAGGGGTCGGTAACTATGGCTACACCTTC. Translating gives CASSLVGVGNYGYTF.